One and the same sample provided the 14 T cell receptor beta chains below, sequenced in a study of control samples from healthy donors and cancer patients (dated by TCRdb to 2020 to 2022). Library creation used the immunoSEQ multiplex PCR assay. TCRdb's version of the immuneACCESS table is confined to in-frame rearrangements and falls short of the full clone set. An unresolved V gene accounts for under half of the shortfall where checked; the remainder is of unknown origin. The sample contains 80,000 to 100,000 clones, roughly 83% of them found a single time. More than 9% of the sample belongs to the ten largest clones. Sequenced material: blood. Receptors originate from a woman aged 30 to 39 in good health.

The chain recombines TRBV2 with TRBJ1-1; 10 positions agree with TRBD1. CDR3 length: 13 amino acids. With 6 bases clipped from V and 4 bases from J, the junction kept 2 bases outside the gene matches. Germline V gene data show CDR1 as SNHLY and CDR2 as FYNNEI. CDR3 nucleotides: TGTGCCAGCAGCCGGGACAGGGGCACTGAAGCTTTCTTT. Amino acid sequence: CASSRDRGTEAFF.

This clone was counted once. V is TRBV19 and J is TRBJ1-2; 9 bases map to TRBD1. The CDR3 is 17 residues long. The ends lost 5 bases at V and 6 bases at J; junction bases unmatched: 16. Per the germline V gene, CDR1 is LNHDA and CDR2 is SQIVND (reference sequence). The CDR3 here is CASSVFLPSGTGHGYTF. DNA of the CDR3: TGTGCCAGTAGTGTATTCCTGCCTTCCGGGACAGGGCATGGCTACACCTTC.

The chain employs TRBV5-1 and TRBJ1-2, with TRBD1 identical over 9 bases. Germline CDR1 reads SGHRS; CDR2 reads YFSETQ. V gave up 2 bases and J gave up 5 bases; unmatched junction bases: 7. This CDR3 is built from 15 residues. CDR3 in DNA: TGCGCCAGCAGCTTTGGGGGACAGGGCTTTTATGGCTACACCTTC. As protein: CASSFGGQGFYGYTF. The variable domain in full, with the rest retrieved from reference TRBV5-1 and TRBJ1-2, is KAGVTQTPRYLIKTRGQQVTLSCSPISGHRSVSWYQQTPGQGLQFLFEYFSETQRNKGNFPGRFSGRQFSNSRSEMNVSTLELGDSALYLCASSFGGQGFYGYTFGSGTRLTVV.

The V gene is TRBV19, the J gene TRBJ1-1, with D possibly TRBD1 on 6 matching bases. The CDR3 spans 14 residues. CDR1 LNHDA and CDR2 SQIVND come from the germline V gene (reference sequence). With 3 bases removed from V and 4 bases from J, the gap between germline ends came to 12 bases. Here the CDR3 DNA reads TGTGCCAGTAGTATTTGGGGGGCTGGCACTGAAGCTTTCTTT. Amino acid sequence: CASSIWGAGTEAFF.

Notes on this clone: The identical CDR3 is also encoded by other nucleotide sequences in the sample. The chain joins TRBV6-5 to TRBJ1-3, with TRBD1 as a possible D gene (5 bases). Germline loops: CDR1 MNHEY, CDR2 SVGAGI. The CDR3 runs to 15 residues. Trimming cost V 0 bases and J 4 bases, with 10 bases left between them. CDR3 nucleotides: TGTGCCAGCAGTTACTCGAGGGGACCGGGAAACACCATATATTTT. It yields the protein CASSYSRGPGNTIYF.

This clone was recorded only once. This chain joins TRBV9 and TRBJ2-7, with D perhaps assigned TRBD1 or TRBD2 (5 bases each). V dropped 3 bases and J dropped 1 base, with 8 bases sitting between them. Per the germline V gene, CDR1 is SGDLS and CDR2 is YYNGEE. CDR3 length: 13 residues. In nucleotides, the CDR3 is TGTGCCAGCAGCGCGGGACCGTCCTACGAGCAGTACTTC. Protein sequence: CASSAGPSYEQYF.

The chain has TRBV3-1 (or the pseudogene TRBV3-2) and TRBJ1-2; TRBD1 matches at 7 bases. The ends lost 5 bases at V and 6 bases at J; junction bases unmatched: 9. The CDR3 consists of 14 residues. Germline CDR1 is LGHDT and CDR2 is YNNKEL (reference sequence). The CDR3 sequence is CASSKRGRDHGYTF. The CDR3 DNA is TGTGCCAGCAGCAAGAGGGGGCGCGATCATGGCTACACCTTC.

The chain combines TRBV12-3 or TRBV12-4 with TRBJ1-1; a possible D gene is TRBD1 (5 bases). Trimming cost V 6 bases and J 1 base, with 9 bases left between them. This CDR3 has 13 amino acids. CDR3 amino acids: CASSTDRNTEAFF. CDR3 DNA sequence: TGTGCCAGCAGCACCGACAGGAACACTGAAGCTTTCTTT.

This clone was seen just once. This rearrangement joins TRBV6-5 to TRBJ2-7; D is uncertain. The length of the CDR3 is 15 residues. The V and J ends lost 0 bases and 7 bases respectively, with 16 bases between them. Germline V lookup: CDR1 MNHEY, CDR2 SVGAGI. This CDR3 reads CASSYSIGPAREQYF. The CDR3 nucleotides read TGTGCCAGCAGTTACTCGATCGGCCCCGCCAGGGAGCAGTACTTC.

Here the CDR3 DNA reads TGTGCCAGCAGCTTGGAAGGCCGGTTCCAAGAGACCCAGTACTTC. Protein sequence: CASSLEGRFQETQYF. The rearrangement links TRBV5-4 to TRBJ2-5; D is undetermined. The CDR3 extends over 15 amino acids. V lost 0 bases, J lost 1 base, and 10 bases lay in between. Germline V gene sequence: CDR1 SGHNT, CDR2 YYREEE (reference sequence).

In this sample, this clone turned up a few times. The chain has TRBV7-8 and TRBJ2-7, with TRBD2 matching 11 bases. This CDR3 is 14 amino acids long. Germline lookup yields CDR1 SGHVS and CDR2 FQNEAQ. Unmatched junction bases numbered 1, after V lost 4 bases and J lost 2 bases. CDR3 sequence reads: CASSSGLAAYEQYF. CDR3 sequence (DNA): TGTGCCAGCAGCTCGGGACTAGCGGCCTACGAGCAGTACTTC.

Here the CDR3 reads CASSQGGGQGSPLHF. CDR3 nucleotides: TGCGCCAGCAGCCAAGGTGGGGGGCAAGGTTCACCCCTCCACTTT. The rearrangement joins TRBV4-1 to TRBJ1-6, with a tentative D call TRBD1 (6 bases). Germline V gene sequence: CDR1 MGHRA, CDR2 YSYEKL. Trimming cost V 1 base and J 9 bases, with 13 bases left between them. There are 15 residues in the CDR3.

The gene calls are TRBV9 and TRBJ2-7; 10 bases fit TRBD2. The V gene end was trimmed by 0 bases and the J gene end by 0 bases; junction bases not matched to a gene: 3. Germline lookup yields CDR1 SGDLS and CDR2 YYNGEE. CDR3 size: 16 residues. The CDR3 DNA reads as TGTGCCAGCAGCGTAGCCCTAGCGGGGGACTCCTACGAGCAGTACTTC. Protein product: CASSVALAGDSYEQYF.

J is TRBJ2-5 and V is TRBV29-1, with 8 nucleotides matching TRBD1. The ends lost 7 bases at V and 7 bases at J; junction bases unmatched: 8. The CDR3 extends over 12 amino acids. Germline V CDR1 and CDR2: SQVTM, ANQGSEA. DNA of the CDR3: TGCAGCGCGATACAGGGGGTGGGGACCCAGTACTTC. This gives the protein CSAIQGVGTQYF.